The TCR beta chain described here comes from a study of cytomegalovirus exposure and HLA in healthy donors. The primer mix had 60 Vbeta and 13 Jbeta primers. Here immunoSEQ multiplex PCR was the method, and the copy in TCRdb shows in-frame clones only, minus some. The table records 120,000 or so clones, 15% to 20% of them present only once. This clone turned up a few times. The CDR3 is 15 residues long. Germline values: CDR1 SGHAT, CDR2 FQNNGV. Trimming cost V 3 bases and J 6 bases; bases outside gene matches: 3. Material: PBMCs. The sequence came from a female donor in good health and CMV-seropositive. The J gene is TRBJ2-2, the V gene TRBV11-2; 11 nucleotides match TRBD2. CDR3 DNA sequence: TGTGCCAGCAGCTTTCTACTAGCGGGAGCCGGGGAGCTGTTTTTT. Amino acid sequence: CASSFLLAGAGELFF.